One and the same sample provided the 30 T cell receptor beta chains below, sequenced in a study of CD8 T cells in ankylosing spondylitis. TCRdb called the 5' RACE reads again in MiXCR, with one record for every CDR3 protein. Of 250,000 to 300,000 distinct CDR3 sequences listed, over 15% are singletons. Specimen: blood, either unsorted or a sorted T cell fraction (not recorded which). The receptors were gathered from a male donor with ankylosing spondylitis or in good health (not recorded which).

This clonotype showed up many times. The rearrangement uses TRBV12-3 or TRBV12-4 and TRBJ2-3; TRBD1 matches 8 bases. The CDR3 extends over 13 amino acids. V trimming: 5 bases; J trimming: 6 bases; junction bases outside the gene matches: 4. CDR3 in amino acids: CASSPDRVDTQYF. As DNA, the CDR3 is TGTGCCAGCAGTCCGGACAGGGTGGATACGCAGTATTTT.

Worth noting for this clonotype: This sequence may be a read error, since a much larger clone differs from it by one base. In nucleotides, the CDR3 is TGCGCCGGCAGAAGGACAGGGACCTACGAGCAGTACGTC. Translating it yields CAGRRTGTYEQYV. The V and J genes are TRBV10-2 and TRBJ2-7; 8 nucleotides match TRBD1. The CDR3 totals 13 residues. Germline loops: CDR1 WSHSY, CDR2 SAAADI.

The chain joins TRBV9 to TRBJ2-2; D perhaps matches TRBD1 (5 bases). There are 13 residues in the CDR3. The V gene's germline CDR1 is SGDLS and CDR2 YYNGEE. V dropped 0 bases and J dropped 6 bases, with 6 bases sitting between them. The CDR3 DNA follows: TGTGCCAGCAGCGTAGAAGGGGCCGGGGAGCTGTTTTTT. Translation gives CASSVEGAGELFF.

This clonotype was counted many times. The chain uses TRBV12-3 or TRBV12-4 and TRBJ1-5; tentative D call: TRBD1 (6 bases). This CDR3 has 16 amino acids. The ends were cut back, 4 bases at V and 0 bases at J, with 13 bases in the middle. Here the CDR3 reads CASSSGQQNSNQPQHF. DNA of the CDR3: TGTGCCAGCAGTTCTGGACAGCAGAATAGCAATCAGCCCCAGCATTTT.

In its sample, this clonotype was seen a few times. The V call is TRBV5-1, the J call TRBJ2-3; TRBD2 is a possible D gene (5 bases). CDR3 length equals 15 residues. The V end was cut by 0 bases, the J end by 4 bases, with 12 bases between. CDR1 and CDR2 from the germline V gene are SGHRS and YFSETQ. The CDR3 loop reads CASSLGSRDPDTQYF. The CDR3 DNA sequence: TGCGCCAGCAGCTTGGGATCCCGGGATCCAGATACGCAGTATTTT.

The chain recombines TRBV19 with TRBJ2-3; D is unresolved. The germline V gene encodes CDR1 LNHDA and CDR2 SQIVND (reference sequence). The CDR3 is 13 residues long. V was trimmed by 9 bases and J by 5 bases, leaving 15 bases between them. CDR3 sequence (DNA): TGTGCCAGGTCCTCGGACGGAAGAGATACGCAGTATTTT. Its protein is CARSSDGRDTQYF.

The chain couples TRBV3-1 to TRBJ2-1; weak D call: TRBD1 (5 bases). The CDR3 extends over 13 amino acids. Looked up from germline, CDR1 is LGHDT and CDR2 is YNNKEL (reference sequence). V lost 2 bases and J 10 bases, leaving 12 bases between the germline ends. DNA for the CDR3: TGTGCCAGCAGCCAACAGGGTGCGTTGGAGCAGTTCTTC. It yields the protein CASSQQGALEQFF.

This clonotype was counted a few times. The V and J genes are TRBV9 and TRBJ2-3, with D hard to call. Per germline, CDR1 SGDLS and CDR2 YYNGEE. The CDR3 has 13 amino acids. Trimming cost V 1 base and J 2 bases, with 5 bases left between them. The chain's CDR3 is CASSVRPTDTQYF. The DNA of the CDR3 is TGTGCCAGCAGCGTAAGGCCCACAGATACGCAGTATTTT. The variable domain in full, with the rest retrieved from reference TRBV9 and TRBJ2-3, is DSGVTQTPKHLITATGQRVTLRCSPRSGDLSVYWYQQSLDQGLQFLIQYYNGEERAKGNILERFSAQQFPDLHSELNLSSLELGDSALYFCASSVRPTDTQYFGPGTRLTVL.

CDR3 amino acids: CASSLDPHSYEQYV. CDR3 in DNA: TGCGCCAGCAGCTTGGACCCCCACTCCTACGAGCAGTACGTC. The chain recombines TRBV5-1 with TRBJ2-7; D remains ambiguous. V was trimmed by 0 bases and J by 0 bases, leaving 7 bases between them. The CDR3 contains 14 residues. Germline V CDR1 and CDR2: SGHRS, YFSETQ.

The genes are TRBV5-1 and TRBJ2-7; 7 bases match TRBD2. The V segment lost 4 bases and the J segment 2 bases; nucleotides outside the gene matches: 6. This CDR3 comprises 14 residues. Germline V CDR1 and CDR2: SGHRS, YFSETQ. The CDR3 DNA reads TGCGCCAGCAGCCCAAGCGGGGACCCCTACGAGCAGTACGTC. Its protein product is CASSPSGDPYEQYV.

In this sample, this clonotype turned up a few times. J is TRBJ2-4 and V is TRBV20-1; 12 bases are a match to TRBD1. The CDR3 totals 15 residues. The V and J ends lost 4 bases and 2 bases, in that order; junction bases with no gene match: 3. Germline values: CDR1 DFQATT, CDR2 SNEGSKA (reference sequence). The CDR3 sequence: CSAMGQGATKNIQYF. The CDR3 DNA follows: TGCAGTGCTATGGGACAGGGGGCAACCAAAAACATTCAGTACTTC.

The chain couples TRBV5-6 to TRBJ2-1, with D possibly being TRBD1 (5 bases). The length of the CDR3 is 15 residues. Germline CDR1 is SGHDT and CDR2 is YYEEEE. Between the trimmed V and J ends, which lost 4 bases and 8 bases, there was a span of 19 bases. The CDR3 DNA reads TGTGCCAGCAGCCGCGACAGTCAGGTAGGGGATGAGCAGTTCTTC. This codes for CASSRDSQVGDEQFF.

The CDR3 sequence: CASSLQGIADTQYF. The CDR3 coding sequence is TGCGCCAGCAGCTTGCAGGGGATCGCAGATACGCAGTATTTT. V and J are TRBV5-1 and TRBJ2-3; tentatively, D is TRBD1 (6 bases). The V gene lost 1 base and the J gene lost 4 bases, with 10 bases spanning the gap. In germline, CDR1 is SGHRS, CDR2 YFSETQ. The CDR3 consists of 14 residues.

This clonotype has only a few counts. The chain is built from TRBV27 and TRBJ2-5; a weak D match, TRBD2 (7 bases). Trimming removed 3 bases from V and 5 bases from J, with 13 bases in between. In germline, CDR1 is MNHEY, CDR2 SMNVEV (reference sequence). CDR3 length: 14 amino acids. CDR3 region: CASSFSGGVETQYF. CDR3 in DNA: TGTGCCAGCAGTTTTTCGGGGGGCGTGGAGACCCAGTACTTC.

This clonotype was seen ten or more times. Here the CDR3 DNA reads TGCAGTGCCCACCGGACTAGCGGCAGAACCGGGGAGCTGTTTTTT. Translating it yields CSAHRTSGRTGELFF. This chain connects TRBV20-1 to TRBJ2-2, with 10 bases identical to TRBD2. The CDR3 covers 15 residues. Germline V CDR1 and CDR2: DFQATT, SNEGSKA (reference sequence). J was trimmed by 5 bases and V by 6 bases; bases with no gene match: 9.

This clonotype came up many times. CDR3 residues: CSVVKGDGYTF. CDR3 sequence (DNA): TGCAGCGTTGTGAAAGGGGATGGCTACACCTTC. The chain recombines TRBV29-1 with TRBJ1-2; TRBD1 is a possible D gene (5 bases). The CDR3 contains 11 residues. The V and J ends lost 4 bases and 6 bases respectively, with 9 bases between them. The germline V gene encodes CDR1 SQVTM and CDR2 ANQGSEA.

This clonotype was detected a few times. This chain links TRBV5-4 with TRBJ2-1; D remains ambiguous. The germline V gene encodes CDR1 SGHNT and CDR2 YYREEE (reference sequence). The CDR3 totals 14 residues. With 0 bases removed from V and 3 bases from J, the gap between germline ends came to 7 bases. CDR3 nucleotides: TGTGCCAGCAGCTTGGATACGGTCTACAATGAGCAGTTCTTC. This codes for CASSLDTVYNEQFF. Drawing the rest from reference TRBV5-4 and TRBJ2-1, the complete variable domain is ETGVTQSPTHLIKTRGQQVTLRCSSQSGHNTVSWYQQALGQGPQFIFQYYREEENGRGNFPPRFSGLQFPNYSSELNVNALELDDSALYLCASSLDTVYNEQFFGPGTRLTVL.

The chain has TRBV5-6 and TRBJ1-3; D is uncertain. From germline, CDR1 is SGHDT and CDR2 YYEEEE. Trimming removed 0 bases from V and 4 bases from J, with 14 bases in between. CDR3 length equals 16 residues. The CDR3 coding sequence is TGTGCCAGCAGCTTGGCCGGGGTAGGGAACGGAAACACCATATATTTT. This codes for CASSLAGVGNGNTIYF. Drawing the rest from reference TRBV5-6 and TRBJ1-3, the complete variable domain is DAGVTQSPTHLIKTRGQQVTLRCSPKSGHDTVSWYQQALGQGPQFIFQYYEEEERQRGNFPDRFSGHQFPNYSSELNVNALLLGDSALYLCASSLAGVGNGNTIYFGEGSWLTVV.

This clonotype was recorded a few times. This chain joins TRBV28 and TRBJ1-2, with D perhaps matching TRBD1 (5 bases). The V and J ends lost 1 base and 4 bases respectively, with 7 bases between them. Germline-derived CDR1 and CDR2 are MDHEN and SYDVKM. The CDR3 spans 13 residues. CDR3 in amino acids: CASSLYGGYGYTF. The CDR3 DNA sequence: TGTGCCAGCAGTTTATACGGGGGCTATGGCTACACCTTC.

CDR3 protein: CASSPRQGDSPLHF. CDR3 DNA: TGTGCCAGCAGCCCTCGACAGGGTGATTCACCCCTCCACTTT. This chain uses TRBV3-1 with TRBJ1-6, with TRBD1 matching 7 bases. V shed 4 bases, J shed 8 bases, and the junction held 5 bases outside the gene matches. CDR3 size: 14 residues. The germline gives CDR1 LGHDT, CDR2 YNNKEL (reference sequence).

This clonotype was observed at least ten times. This rearrangement joins TRBV5-4 to TRBJ1-1, with a weak D call TRBD1 (5 bases). Germline CDR1 is SGHNT and CDR2 is YYREEE (reference sequence). Trimming shortened V by 5 bases and J by 1 base, and 12 bases separated the two germline ends. The CDR3 is 14 amino acids. CDR3 in amino acids: CASRSERGNTEAFF. DNA for the CDR3: TGTGCCAGCAGGTCCGAGAGGGGGAACACTGAAGCTTTCTTT.

As DNA, the CDR3 is TGTGCCAGCAGCCGGGGGGGAGGGGCGAACACCGGGGAGCTGTTTTTT. As protein: CASSRGGGANTGELFF. The V gene is TRBV3-1, the J gene TRBJ2-2, with 7 bases identical to TRBD2. Trimming removed 4 bases from V and 0 bases from J; junction bases left unmatched: 5. The CDR3 covers 16 residues. Germline CDR1 LGHDT, CDR2 YNNKEL (reference sequence). Variable domain in full (rest from reference TRBV3-1 and TRBJ2-2): DTAVSQTPKYLVTQMGNDKSIKCEQNLGHDTMYWYKQDSKKFLKIMFSYNNKELIINETVPNRFSPKSPDKAHLNLHINSLELGDSAVYFCASSRGGGANTGELFFGEGSRLTVL.

V and J are TRBV6-5 and TRBJ2-3, with TRBD2 matching 9 bases. After removal of 2 bases from V and 0 bases from J, the junction contained 6 bases not matched to a gene. The CDR3 runs to 17 residues. Germline CDR1 is MNHEY and CDR2 is SVGAGI. CDR3 nucleotide sequence: TGTGCCAGCAGTTACCCCCAACTAGCGGGTAGCACAGATACGCAGTATTTT. This gives the protein CASSYPQLAGSTDTQYF.

V is TRBV28 and J is TRBJ2-5, with D perhaps assigned TRBD1 or TRBD2 (6 bases each). The V end lost 7 bases, the J end lost 5 bases, and 17 bases lay between the germline ends. Germline values: CDR1 MDHEN, CDR2 SYDVKM. The CDR3 loop spans 14 amino acids. The CDR3 region is CASNGGRGSETQYF. CDR3 DNA: TGTGCCAGCAACGGGGGAAGGGGGTCGGAGACCCAGTACTTC.

This clonotype was detected only once. The V call is TRBV24-1, the J call TRBJ2-2; TRBD1 agrees at 8 bases. This CDR3 is 18 amino acids long. The germline V gene encodes CDR1 KGHDR and CDR2 SFDVKD. The J segment lost 2 bases and the V segment lost 2 bases, leaving 9 bases of the junction unmatched. The CDR3 DNA follows: TGTGCCACCAGTGATTCGTCGGGACAGGCATACAACACCGGGGAGCTGTTTTTT. Translation gives CATSDSSGQAYNTGELFF.

The gene calls are TRBV5-1 and TRBJ2-3, with a possible D match to TRBD1 (5 bases). This CDR3 region has 14 residues. V was trimmed by 6 bases and J by 3 bases, leaving 14 bases between them. Germline V lookup: CDR1 SGHRS, CDR2 YFSETQ. The CDR3 DNA is TGCGCCAGCACCCAACAGGACGGGACAGATACGCAGTATTTT. Amino acids: CASTQQDGTDTQYF.

This clonotype was counted once. The chain couples TRBV7-3 to TRBJ1-6; D gene unclear. CDR3 length: 17 amino acids. The germline V gene has CDR1 SGHTA and CDR2 FQGTGA. V was trimmed by 2 bases and J by 0 bases, leaving 11 bases between them. The CDR3 loop reads CASSLQLLSSYNSPLHF. The CDR3 DNA reads TGTGCCAGCAGCTTACAACTCTTGAGCTCCTATAATTCACCCCTCCACTTT.

This clonotype was observed at least ten times. The chain uses TRBV15 and TRBJ1-1, with D maybe TRBD1 (5 bases). This CDR3 is built from 13 residues. Germline CDR1 reads LNHNV; CDR2 reads YYDKDF (reference sequence). Trimming removed 6 bases from V and 2 bases from J, with 10 bases in between. The CDR3 nucleotides are TGTGCCACCAGGACCGGGACTAACACTGAAGCTTTCTTT. This sequence encodes CATRTGTNTEAFF.

This clonotype occurred many times. The CDR3 DNA is TGCGCCAGCAGCTTGGAAAGGGTTGAGGAAAAACTGTTTTTT. Protein: CASSLERVEEKLFF. This chain links TRBV5-1 with TRBJ1-4; D uncertain. The CDR3 totals 14 residues. Trimming pared 0 bases from V and 8 bases from J, leaving 11 bases between. CDR1 and CDR2 (germline): SGHRS, YFSETQ.

The rearrangement links TRBV6-1 to TRBJ2-2; the D is unclear. Germline CDR1 is MNHNS and CDR2 is SASEGT. The CDR3 length is 13 residues. V lost 6 bases and J 8 bases, leaving 13 bases between the germline ends. This CDR3 is CASRDGLGGELFF. In DNA form, the CDR3 reads TGTGCCAGCAGAGATGGGCTGGGAGGGGAGCTGTTTTTT.